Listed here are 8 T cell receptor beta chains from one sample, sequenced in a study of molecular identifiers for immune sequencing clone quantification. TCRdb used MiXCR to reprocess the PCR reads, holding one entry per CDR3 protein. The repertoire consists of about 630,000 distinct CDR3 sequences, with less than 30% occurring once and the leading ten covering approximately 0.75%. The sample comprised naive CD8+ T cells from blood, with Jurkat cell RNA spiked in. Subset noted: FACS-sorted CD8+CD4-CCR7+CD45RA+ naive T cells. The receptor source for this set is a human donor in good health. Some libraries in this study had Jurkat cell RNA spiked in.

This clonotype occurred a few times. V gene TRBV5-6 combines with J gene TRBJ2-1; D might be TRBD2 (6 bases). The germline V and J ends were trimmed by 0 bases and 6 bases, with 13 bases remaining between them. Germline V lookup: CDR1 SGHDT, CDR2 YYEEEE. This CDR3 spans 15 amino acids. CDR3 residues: CASSLGSGGGNEQFF. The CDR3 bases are TGTGCCAGCAGCTTGGGTAGCGGAGGCGGCAATGAGCAGTTCTTC.

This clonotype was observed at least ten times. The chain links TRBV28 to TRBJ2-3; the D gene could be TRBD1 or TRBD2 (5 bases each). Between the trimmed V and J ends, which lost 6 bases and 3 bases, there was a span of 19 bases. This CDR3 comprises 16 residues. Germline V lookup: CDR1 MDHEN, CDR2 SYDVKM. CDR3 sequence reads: CASSGQGEWGTDTQYF. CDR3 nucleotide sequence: TGTGCCAGCAGCGGACAAGGGGAGTGGGGTACAGATACGCAGTATTTT.

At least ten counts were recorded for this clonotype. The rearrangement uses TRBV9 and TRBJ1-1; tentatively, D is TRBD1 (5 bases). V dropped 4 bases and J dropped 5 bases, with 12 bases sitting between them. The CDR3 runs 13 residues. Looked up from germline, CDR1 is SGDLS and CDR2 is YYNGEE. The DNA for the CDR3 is TGTGCCAGCAGCCCCCCGAGGGGAACTGAAGCTTTCTTT. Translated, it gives CASSPPRGTEAFF.

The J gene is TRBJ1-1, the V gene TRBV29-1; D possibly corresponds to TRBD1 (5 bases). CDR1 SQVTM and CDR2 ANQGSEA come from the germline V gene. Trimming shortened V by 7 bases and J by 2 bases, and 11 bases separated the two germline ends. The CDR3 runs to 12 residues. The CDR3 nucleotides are TGCAGCGCTGGGGGTACTAACACTGAAGCTTTCTTT. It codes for CSAGGTNTEAFF.

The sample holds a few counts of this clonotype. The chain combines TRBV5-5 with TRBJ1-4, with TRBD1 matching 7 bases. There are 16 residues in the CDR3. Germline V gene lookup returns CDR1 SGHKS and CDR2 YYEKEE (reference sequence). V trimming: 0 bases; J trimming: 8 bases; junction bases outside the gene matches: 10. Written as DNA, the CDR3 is TGTGCCAGCAGCTTGGCTGAGACAGGGTCGGGGGAAAAACTGTTTTTT. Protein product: CASSLAETGSGEKLFF.

The CDR3 is CASSQWRGKYEQYF. DNA of the CDR3: TGCGCCAGCAGCCAATGGAGGGGAAAATACGAGCAGTACTTC. V usage is TRBV4-3 and J usage is TRBJ2-7; the D gene is possibly TRBD2 (6 bases). The V gene lost 2 bases and the J gene lost 4 bases, with 12 bases spanning the gap. Germline CDR1 is LGHNA and CDR2 is YSLEER. CDR3 size: 14 residues.

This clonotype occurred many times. The CDR3 sequence: CASSDRSYNEQFF. CDR3 nucleotides: TGTGCCAGCTCCGATAGGTCCTACAATGAGCAGTTCTTC. V and J are TRBV2 and TRBJ2-1; D not resolved. Germline CDR1 reads SNHLY; CDR2 reads FYNNEI. The CDR3 is 13 residues long. With 8 bases removed from V and 1 base from J, the gap between germline ends came to 9 bases.

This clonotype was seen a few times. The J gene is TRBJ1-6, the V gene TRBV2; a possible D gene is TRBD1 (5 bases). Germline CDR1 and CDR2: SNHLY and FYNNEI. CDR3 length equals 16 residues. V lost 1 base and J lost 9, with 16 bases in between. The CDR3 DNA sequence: TGTGCCAGCAGTGAAGATGTAGGGGTAATCCTTTCACCCCTCCACTTT. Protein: CASSEDVGVILSPLHF.